One sample yielded the 16 T cell receptor beta chains listed below, sequenced in a study of T cells in Graves' hyperthyroidism and ophthalmopathy. There were TCR beta CDR3 regions amplified from RNA transcripts. First-round RT-PCR targeting the TCR CDR3 was performed with the HTBI primer set. Each CDR3 protein gets one entry after TCRdb re-called the multiplex PCR reads with MiXCR. The sample has around 350,000 distinct CDR3 sequences; 19% are singletons. Sequenced input: blood. These receptors all stem from a woman aged 18-35 years with Graves' hyperthyroidism.

The chain couples TRBV6-2 or TRBV6-3 to TRBJ2-7; the D gene is possibly TRBD1 (6 bases). CDR3 length: 17 amino acids. V was shortened by 3 bases and J by 2 bases, with 20 bases between the two germline ends. Germline loops: CDR1 MNHEY, CDR2 SVGEGT. The CDR3 spells CASSYYRAWDGTYEQYF. The CDR3 DNA sequence: TGTGCCAGCAGTTATTACAGGGCATGGGACGGCACCTACGAGCAGTACTTC.

This clonotype was picked up a small number of times. This rearrangement joins TRBV7-9 to TRBJ2-3; D remains ambiguous. This CDR3 has 12 amino acids. The germline V gene has CDR1 SEHNR and CDR2 FQNEAQ (reference sequence). The ends were cut back, 8 bases at V and 4 bases at J, with 10 bases in the middle. The CDR3 coding sequence is TGTGCCAGCCTTTCCGATCCAGATACGCAGTATTTT. Its protein product is CASLSDPDTQYF.

This clonotype was seen ten or more times. V is TRBV20-1 and J is TRBJ2-7; perhaps TRBD1 as D (5 bases). The CDR3 is made up of 13 amino acids. The germline V gene encodes CDR1 DFQATT and CDR2 SNEGSKA (reference sequence). The CDR3 bases are TGCAGCTCGGTTTCAGACAGCTCCTACGAGCAGTACTTC. Translated, it gives CSSVSDSSYEQYF.

CDR3 protein: CASSPGTGVDGEAFF. CDR3 sequence (DNA): TGTGCCAGCTCACCCGGGACAGGGGTGGATGGTGAAGCTTTCTTT. The chain uses TRBV18 and TRBJ1-1; 10 bases fit TRBD1. CDR3 length: 15 amino acids. Losses at the gene ends were 3 bases for V and 7 bases for J; bases not matched to a gene: 8. CDR1 and CDR2 from the germline V gene are KGHSH and LQKENI.

In its sample, this clonotype was seen many times. This rearrangement joins TRBV15 to TRBJ1-2, with D possibly matching TRBD1 (5 bases). Trimming removed 2 bases from V and 9 bases from J, with 13 bases in between. This CDR3 has 13 residues. Germline CDR1 and CDR2: LNHNV and YYDKDF (reference sequence). CDR3 region: CATSRIQGVSYTF. CDR3 sequence (DNA): TGTGCCACCAGCAGAATCCAGGGAGTAAGCTACACCTTC. Looking up the rest from reference TRBV15 and TRBJ1-2 gives the full variable domain: DAMVIQNPRYQVTQFGKPVTLSCSQTLNHNVMYWYQQKSSQAPKLLFHYYDKDFNNEADTPDNFQSRRPNTSFCFLDIRSPGLGDTAMYLCATSRIQGVSYTFGSGTRLTVV.

The J gene is TRBJ1-2, the V gene TRBV6-2 or TRBV6-3; D perhaps matches TRBD1 (5 bases). V was cut by 2 bases and J by 0 bases, with 7 bases left in between. The CDR3 is made up of 14 amino acids. Germline CDR1 reads MNHEY; CDR2 reads SVGEGT. CDR3 nucleotides: TGTGCCAGCAGTTACGGGACGGCTAACTATGGCTACACCTTC. This codes for CASSYGTANYGYTF.

This clonotype was found many times. The V call is TRBV29-1, the J call TRBJ1-1, with 10 bases that match TRBD1. V trimming: 7 bases; J trimming: 0 bases; junction bases outside the gene matches: 5. Germline V CDR1 and CDR2: SQVTM, ANQGSEA. This CDR3 has 14 amino acids. Here the CDR3 DNA reads TGCAGCGCAAGGACAGGGGGGATGAACACTGAAGCTTTCTTT. Translated: CSARTGGMNTEAFF.

There are many counts of this clonotype. The chain has TRBV2 and TRBJ1-5; D is unclear. V gave up 3 bases and J gave up 3 bases, with 3 bases separating them. The germline V gene has CDR1 SNHLY and CDR2 FYNNEI. This CDR3 region has 12 residues. This CDR3 reads CASSETNQPQHF. The CDR3 nucleotides are TGTGCCAGCAGTGAGACCAATCAGCCCCAGCATTTT.

The table lists this clonotype with a few counts. The chain joins TRBV2 to TRBJ2-7; 8 bases are a match to TRBD2. CDR1 and CDR2 from the germline V gene are SNHLY and FYNNEI. The CDR3 is 15 amino acids. V dropped 3 bases and J dropped 5; count of bases not matched to a gene: 9. Written as DNA, the CDR3 is TGTGCCAGCAGTGATTCGGGACTAGGCGCCCACGAGCAGTACTTC. The encoded protein is CASSDSGLGAHEQYF.

This clonotype was seen many times. This chain connects TRBV7-9 to TRBJ1-1, with D unresolved. Trimming took 3 bases from V and 4 from J, leaving 9 bases between them. CDR3 length equals 13 residues. The germline V gene encodes CDR1 SEHNR and CDR2 FQNEAQ (reference sequence). The CDR3 region has the DNA TGTGCCAGCAGCTTGGACCAGATCACTGAAGCTTTCTTT. Translating gives CASSLDQITEAFF. Supplemented by reference TRBV7-9 and TRBJ1-1, the full variable domain reads DTGVSQNPRHKITKRGQNVTFRCDPISEHNRLYWYRQTLGQGPEFLTYFQNEAQLEKSRLLSDRFSAERPKGSFSTLEIQRTEQGDSAMYLCASSLDQITEAFFGQGTRLTVV.

This clonotype showed up many times. Here the CDR3 DNA reads TGCGCCAGCAGACGGGACAGCGGTGGAGGGGAGCTGTTTTTT. The encoded protein is CASRRDSGGGELFF. The V and J genes are TRBV5-1 and TRBJ2-2; TRBD1 aligns across 7 bases. This CDR3 spans 14 amino acids. J lost 8 bases, V lost 5 bases, and 9 bases had no gene match. CDR1 and CDR2 from the germline V gene are SGHRS and YFSETQ. The full variable domain, completed using reference TRBV5-1 and TRBJ2-2, is KAGVTQTPRYLIKTRGQQVTLSCSPISGHRSVSWYQQTPGQGLQFLFEYFSETQRNKGNFPGRFSGRQFSNSRSEMNVSTLELGDSALYLCASRRDSGGGELFFGEGSRLTVL.

This clonotype was detected ten times or more. CDR3 sequence: CASSFGQGLFSYEQYF. CDR3 sequence (DNA): TGCGCCAGCAGCTTCGGACAGGGTCTTTTCTCCTACGAGCAGTACTTC. The chain links TRBV5-1 to TRBJ2-7; 8 bases fit TRBD1. This CDR3 comprises 16 residues. Germline V gene sequence: CDR1 SGHRS, CDR2 YFSETQ. V dropped 2 bases and J dropped 0; count of bases not matched to a gene: 7.

This clonotype was seen many times. The chain couples TRBV6-5 to TRBJ1-2, with unresolved D. The CDR3 length is 15 residues. The germline V and J ends were trimmed by 4 bases and 3 bases, with 15 bases remaining between them. The germline V gene encodes CDR1 MNHEY and CDR2 SVGAGI. In nucleotides, the CDR3 is TGTGCCAGCAGTTTTGGCGGGGTTGGCGACTATGGCTACACCTTC. Its protein product is CASSFGGVGDYGYTF.

This clonotype was recorded at least ten times. The chain has TRBV12-3 or TRBV12-4 and TRBJ1-1; D call uncertain. There are 17 residues in the CDR3. Between the trimmed V and J ends, which lost 2 bases and 0 bases, there was a span of 16 bases. The CDR3 sequence is CASSLRSTPDMNTEAFF. CDR3 nucleotide sequence: TGTGCCAGCAGTTTAAGGTCGACACCTGATATGAACACTGAAGCTTTCTTT.

This clonotype was counted at least ten times. This chain uses TRBV5-1 with TRBJ2-7; maybe TRBD1 (6 bases). CDR3 length: 15 residues. Per germline, CDR1 SGHRS and CDR2 YFSETQ. The germline V and J ends were trimmed by 0 bases and 3 bases, with 13 bases remaining between them. CDR3 in DNA: TGCGCCAGCAGCTTGGGAGGGGGACCCTTCTACGAGCAGTACTTC. As protein: CASSLGGGPFYEQYF.

The V and J genes are TRBV11-1 and TRBJ2-3; D possibly matches TRBD1 or TRBD2 (5 bases each). This CDR3 is 17 amino acids long. V dropped 4 bases and J dropped 4 bases, with 21 bases sitting between them. From germline, CDR1 is SGHAT and CDR2 FQDESV (reference sequence). CDR3 sequence: CASSSIASFGGADTQYF. The CDR3 DNA sequence: TGTGCCAGCAGCTCAATCGCGTCATTTGGGGGTGCAGATACGCAGTATTTT.